These T cell receptor beta chains were read from a single sample in a study of shared clonotypes between healthy human individuals. Using immunoSEQ multiplex PCR, the repertoire was profiled, and TCRdb retains in-frame clones only, with some absent. Altogether about a million clones are present, about 80% being singletons, with the ten largest covering 1.4%. The sample was memory CD4+ T cells sorted from blood. The receptors were gathered from a man aged 18 to 29 in good health. The CDR3 runs from the conserved cysteine through the conserved F or W. The D gene is left open where the match is weak. Not every row has a clone size; where given, it reads once, few, many or a size class.

clone size | J gene | CDR3 length | D gene | V gene | CDR3 protein | CDR3 DNA
. | TRBJ2-7 | 14 | TRBD2 | TRBV6-5 | CASSRQALGGEQYF | TGTGCCAGCAGCCGCCAGGCCTTGGGGGGGGAGCAGTACTTC
. | TRBJ1-6 | 14 | . | TRBV6-5 | CASSLSISRSPLHF | TGTGCCAGCAGTCTGTCTATTTCGAGGTCACCCCTCCACTTT
. | TRBJ2-1 | 15 | TRBD2 | TRBV6-4 | CASRYSGRSYNEQFF | TGTGCCAGCAGATATAGCGGGCGCTCCTACAATGAGCAGTTCTTC
. | TRBJ2-7 | 13 | TRBD1 | TRBV30 | CAWSRDRTYEQYF | TGTGCCTGGAGTCGGGACAGAACCTACGAGCAGTACTTC
few | TRBJ1-2 | 14 | TRBD1 | TRBV5-1 | CASSYEGQGHGYTF | TGCGCCAGCAGCTATGAGGGACAGGGTCATGGCTACACCTTC
. | TRBJ2-7 | 14 | . | TRBV7-8 | CASSLSGCSYEQYF | TGTGCCAGCAGCTTAAGCGGATGCTCCTACGAGCAGTACTTC
. | TRBJ2-5 | 14 | . | TRBV5-4 | CASSLKLGGETQYF | TGTGCCAGCAGCTTAAAACTGGGCGGCGAGACCCAGTACTTC
. | TRBJ1-4 | 14 | TRBD1 | TRBV7-9 | CASSDRQGSEKLFF | TGTGCCAGCAGCGATCGACAGGGTAGCGAAAAACTGTTTTTT
. | TRBJ2-7 | 14 | . | TRBV6-5 | CASSRDRGVYEQYF | TGTGCCAGCAGTCGAGACCGAGGGGTATACGAGCAGTACTTC
. | TRBJ2-3 | 19 | TRBD2 | TRBV27 | CASSFPGGLAGVSTDTQYF | TGTGCCAGCAGTTTCCCTGGGGGACTAGCGGGGGTGAGCACAGATACGCAGTATTTT
once | TRBJ2-1 | 15 | TRBD2 | TRBV27 | CATENLAGGGNEQFF | TGTGCCACCGAGAATTTAGCGGGGGGCGGAAATGAGCAGTTCTTC
. | TRBJ2-3 | 19 | TRBD2 | TRBV27 | CASRTSRLAGGRRADTQYF | TGTGCCAGCAGAACCTCGCGGCTAGCGGGGGGGCGTAGAGCAGATACGCAGTATTTT
. | TRBJ1-1 | 14 | . | TRBV5-1 | CASSVGPANTEAFF | TGCGCCAGCAGCGTCGGACCAGCGAACACTGAAGCTTTCTTT
. | TRBJ1-2 | 14 | . | TRBV4-1 | CASSQVGREGGYTF | TGCGCCAGCAGCCAAGTAGGCAGGGAAGGTGGCTACACCTTC
. | TRBJ1-5 | 14 | . | TRBV28 | CASGQGISNQPQHF | TGTGCCAGCGGTCAGGGGATTAGCAATCAGCCCCAGCATTTT
. | TRBJ2-7 | 17 | TRBD2 | TRBV5-4 | CASSPGGLAGEGYEQYF | TGTGCCAGCAGCCCTGGGGGACTAGCGGGGGAAGGCTACGAGCAGTACTTC
. | TRBJ2-7 | 19 | TRBD1 | TRBV7-8 | CASSLDRDPRQGASYEQYF | TGTGCCAGCAGCTTAGACAGAGACCCACGACAGGGGGCTTCCTACGAGCAGTACTTC
. | TRBJ1-1 | 16 | . | TRBV5-1 | CASSLDRGVMGTEAFF | TGCGCCAGCAGCTTGGATAGGGGGGTAATGGGGACTGAAGCTTTCTTT
. | TRBJ2-5 | 13 | . | TRBV9 | CASSVTPGGIQYF | TGTGCCAGCAGCGTAACTCCCGGCGGGATTCAGTACTTC
. | TRBJ2-5 | 13 | . | TRBV27 | CASSLNRLGTQYF | TGTGCCAGCAGTTTGAACAGGTTGGGGACCCAGTACTTC
. | TRBJ2-7 | 12 | . | TRBV11-2 | CASSLERVQQYF | TGTGCCAGCAGCTTGGAAAGGGTTCAGCAGTACTTC
. | TRBJ2-7 | 18 | TRBD1 | TRBV29-1 | CSTRDRDPPNPESYEQYF | TGCAGCACCCGGGACAGGGACCCCCCGAACCCAGAATCCTACGAGCAGTACTTC
. | TRBJ2-4 | 16 | . | TRBV19 | CASPLEPVLAKNIQYF | TGTGCCAGTCCACTCGAACCGGTACTAGCCAAAAACATTCAGTACTTC
. | TRBJ2-5 | 14 | . | TRBV12-5 | CASGHGTRQETQYF | TGTGCTAGTGGTCACGGGACGAGACAAGAGACCCAGTACTTC
. | TRBJ2-7 | 14 | . | TRBV7-9 | CASSLSGISNEQYF | TGTGCCAGCAGCCTCTCCGGGATCTCGAACGAGCAGTACTTC
. | TRBJ2-2 | 16 | . | TRBV4-1 | CASSSLGRGPTGELFF | TGCGCCAGCAGCTCTTTAGGACGGGGCCCAACCGGGGAGCTGTTTTTT
. | TRBJ2-4 | 14 | TRBD2 | TRBV4-3 | CASSQDSLAGVQYF | TGCGCCAGCAGCCAAGACTCACTAGCGGGAGTACAGTACTTC
. | TRBJ2-7 | 13 | TRBD1 | TRBV30 | CAFAGDRGYEQYF | TGTGCCTTCGCCGGGGACAGGGGCTACGAGCAGTACTTC
few | TRBJ2-7 | 13 | TRBD2 | TRBV7-9 | CASSLTGGNEQYF | TGTGCCAGCAGCTTAACGGGGGGTAACGAGCAGTACTTC
. | TRBJ1-1 | 15 | TRBD1 | TRBV6-5 | CASSFETGRHSEAFF | TGTGCCAGCAGTTTCGAGACAGGGCGGCACTCAGAAGCTTTCTTT
. | TRBJ2-1 | 14 | . | TRBV14 | CASSPLGAYNEQFF | TGTGCCAGCAGCCCGTTGGGGGCCTACAATGAGCAGTTCTTC
. | TRBJ1-6 | 14 | TRBD1 | TRBV28 | CASSSPGTDSPLHF | TGTGCCAGCAGTTCCCCCGGGACAGATTCACCCCTCCACTTT
. | TRBJ1-3 | 15 | TRBD1 | TRBV5-1 | CASSSTGDVGNTIYF | TGCGCCAGCAGTTCTACAGGGGATGTCGGAAACACCATATATTTT